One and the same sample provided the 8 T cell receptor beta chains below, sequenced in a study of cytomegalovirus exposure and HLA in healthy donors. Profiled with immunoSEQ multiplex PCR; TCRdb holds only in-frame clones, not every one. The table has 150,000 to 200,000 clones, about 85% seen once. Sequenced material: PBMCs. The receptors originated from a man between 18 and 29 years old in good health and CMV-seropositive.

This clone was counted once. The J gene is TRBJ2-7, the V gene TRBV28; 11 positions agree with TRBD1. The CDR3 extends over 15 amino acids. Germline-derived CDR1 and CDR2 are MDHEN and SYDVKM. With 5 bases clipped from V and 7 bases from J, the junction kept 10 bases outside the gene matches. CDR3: CASSPRTGGSVEQYF. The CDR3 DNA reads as TGTGCCAGCAGTCCCAGGACAGGGGGCTCGGTTGAGCAGTACTTC.

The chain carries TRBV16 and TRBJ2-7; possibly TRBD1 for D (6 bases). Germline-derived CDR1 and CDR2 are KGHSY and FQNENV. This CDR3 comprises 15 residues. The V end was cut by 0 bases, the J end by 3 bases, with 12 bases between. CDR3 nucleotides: TGTGCCAGCAGCCAATCGGCGAGAGGGGGCTACGAGCAGTACTTC. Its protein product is CASSQSARGGYEQYF. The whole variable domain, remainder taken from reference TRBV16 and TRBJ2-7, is GEEVAQTPKHLVRGEGQKAKLYCAPIKGHSYVFWYQQVLKNEFKFLISFQNENVFDETGMPKERFSAKCLPNSPCSLEIQATKLEDSAVYFCASSQSARGGYEQYFGPGTRLTVT.

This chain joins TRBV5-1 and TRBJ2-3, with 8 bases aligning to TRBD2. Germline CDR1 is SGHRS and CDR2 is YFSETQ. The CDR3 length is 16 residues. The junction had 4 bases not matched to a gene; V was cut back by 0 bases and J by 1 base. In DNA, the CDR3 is TGCGCCAGCAGCTTGGCCACGCGGGGGGGCACAGATACGCAGTATTTT. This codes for CASSLATRGGTDTQYF.

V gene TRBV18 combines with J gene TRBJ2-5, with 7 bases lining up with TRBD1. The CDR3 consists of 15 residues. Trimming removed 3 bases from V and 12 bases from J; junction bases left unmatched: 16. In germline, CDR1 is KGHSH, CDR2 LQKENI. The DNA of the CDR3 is TGTGCCAGCTCACCGGACAGGTTACGAACGTCTTCTGAGTACTTC. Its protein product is CASSPDRLRTSSEYF.

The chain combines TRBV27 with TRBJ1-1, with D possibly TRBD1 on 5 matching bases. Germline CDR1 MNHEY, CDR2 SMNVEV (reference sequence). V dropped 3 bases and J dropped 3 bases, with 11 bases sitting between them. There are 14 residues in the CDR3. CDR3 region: CASSLGLGDTEAFF. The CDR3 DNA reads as TGTGCCAGCAGTTTGGGTTTAGGGGACACTGAAGCTTTCTTT.

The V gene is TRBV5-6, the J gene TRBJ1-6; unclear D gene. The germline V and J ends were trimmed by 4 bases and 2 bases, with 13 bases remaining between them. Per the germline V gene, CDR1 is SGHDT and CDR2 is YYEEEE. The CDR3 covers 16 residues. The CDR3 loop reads CASSNGGLTYNSPLHF. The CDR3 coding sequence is TGTGCCAGCAGCAATGGTGGGCTAACCTATAATTCACCCCTCCACTTT.

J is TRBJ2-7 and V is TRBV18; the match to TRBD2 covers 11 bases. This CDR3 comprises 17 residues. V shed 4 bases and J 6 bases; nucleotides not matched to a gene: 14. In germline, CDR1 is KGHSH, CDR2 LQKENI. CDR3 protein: CASSLSKTSGRLGEQYF. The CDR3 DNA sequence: TGTGCCAGCTCACTATCAAAAACTAGCGGGAGACTAGGCGAGCAGTACTTC. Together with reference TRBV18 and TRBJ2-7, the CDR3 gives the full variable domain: NAGVMQNPRHLVRRRGQEARLRCSPMKGHSHVYWYRQLPEEGLKFMVYLQKENIIDESGMPKERFSAEFPKEGPSILRIQQVVRGDSAAYFCASSLSKTSGRLGEQYFGPGTRLTVT.

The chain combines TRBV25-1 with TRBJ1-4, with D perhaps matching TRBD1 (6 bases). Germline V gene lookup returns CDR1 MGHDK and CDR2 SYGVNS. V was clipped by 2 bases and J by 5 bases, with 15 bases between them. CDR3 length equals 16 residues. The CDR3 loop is CASSESETGRNEKLFF. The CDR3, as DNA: TGTGCCAGCAGTGAAAGCGAGACAGGCAGAAATGAAAAACTGTTTTTT.